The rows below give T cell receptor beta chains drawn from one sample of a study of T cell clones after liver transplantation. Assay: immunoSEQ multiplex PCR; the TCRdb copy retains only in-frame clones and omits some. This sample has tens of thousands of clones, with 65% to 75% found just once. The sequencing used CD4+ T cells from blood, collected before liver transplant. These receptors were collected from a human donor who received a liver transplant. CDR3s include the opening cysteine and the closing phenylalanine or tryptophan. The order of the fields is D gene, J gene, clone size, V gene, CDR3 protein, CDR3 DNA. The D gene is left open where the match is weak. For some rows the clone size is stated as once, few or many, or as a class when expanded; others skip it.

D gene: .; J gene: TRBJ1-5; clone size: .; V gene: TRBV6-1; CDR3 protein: CASSEDPSGNQPQHF; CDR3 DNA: TGTGCCAGCAGTGAAGACCCTTCGGGCAATCAGCCCCAGCATTTT
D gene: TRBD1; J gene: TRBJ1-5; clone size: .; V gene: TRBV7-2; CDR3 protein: CASSLGSTGVNQPQHF; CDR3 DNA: TGTGCCAGCAGCTTAGGTAGCACAGGGGTCAATCAGCCCCAGCATTTT
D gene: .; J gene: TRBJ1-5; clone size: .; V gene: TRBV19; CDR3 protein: CASSRLGGDQPQHF; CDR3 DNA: TGTGCCAGTAGTCGGCTCGGGGGTGACCAGCCCCAGCATTTT
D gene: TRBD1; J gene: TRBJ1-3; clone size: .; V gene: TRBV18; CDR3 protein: CASSPPGQGAGNTIYF; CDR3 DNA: TGTGCCAGCTCACCACCGGGACAGGGGGCTGGAAACACCATATATTTT
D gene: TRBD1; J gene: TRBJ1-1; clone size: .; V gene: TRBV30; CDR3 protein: CAWVHEGGAPEAFF; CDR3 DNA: TGTGCCTGGGTGCATGAAGGGGGCGCACCTGAAGCTTTCTTT
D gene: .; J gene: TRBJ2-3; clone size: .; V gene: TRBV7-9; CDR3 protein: CASSSTLQYTDTQYF; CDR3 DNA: TGTGCCAGCAGCTCGACTCTCCAATACACAGATACGCAGTATTTT
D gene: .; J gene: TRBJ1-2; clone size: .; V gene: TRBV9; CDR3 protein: CASSVEGQSLVGYTF; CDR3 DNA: TGTGCCAGCAGCGTAGAAGGACAGTCTCTGGTTGGCTACACCTTC
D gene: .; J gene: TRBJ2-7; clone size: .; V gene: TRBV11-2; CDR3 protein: CASSLNGGTYEQYF; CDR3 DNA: TGTGCCAGCAGCTTAAACGGGGGAACCTACGAGCAGTACTTC
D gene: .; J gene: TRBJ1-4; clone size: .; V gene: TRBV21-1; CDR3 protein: CASSKAGAGATNEKLFF; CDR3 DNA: TGTGCCAGCAGCAAAGCTGGGGCAGGGGCAACTAATGAAAAACTGTTTTTT
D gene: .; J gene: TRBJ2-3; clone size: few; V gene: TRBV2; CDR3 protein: CASSDESTDTQYF; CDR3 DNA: TGTGCCAGCAGTGATGAGAGCACAGATACGCAGTATTTT
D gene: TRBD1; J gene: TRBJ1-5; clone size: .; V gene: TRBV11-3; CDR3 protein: CASSSQGAQPQHF; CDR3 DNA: TGTGCCAGCAGCTCGCAGGGGGCTCAGCCCCAGCATTTT
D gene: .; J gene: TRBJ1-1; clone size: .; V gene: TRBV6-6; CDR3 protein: CASSLDSQRRTEAFF; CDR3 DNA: TGTGCCAGCAGCCTGGACAGTCAACGCCGCACTGAAGCTTTCTTT
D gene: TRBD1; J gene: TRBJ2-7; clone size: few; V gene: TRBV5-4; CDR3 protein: CASSQAGTVSYEQYF; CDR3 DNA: TGTGCCAGCAGCCAAGCCGGGACAGTCTCCTACGAGCAGTACTTC
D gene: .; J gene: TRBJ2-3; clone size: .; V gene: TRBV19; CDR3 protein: CASSPFRADTQYF; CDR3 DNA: TGTGCCAGTAGTCCCTTTCGGGCAGATACGCAGTATTTT
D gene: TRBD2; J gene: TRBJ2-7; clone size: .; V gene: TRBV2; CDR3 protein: CASRTSGGAREQYF; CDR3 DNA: TGTGCCAGCAGAACTAGCGGGGGGGCAAGGGAGCAGTACTTC
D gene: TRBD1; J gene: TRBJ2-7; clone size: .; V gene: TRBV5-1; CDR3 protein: CASSWDRTYEQYF; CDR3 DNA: TGCGCCAGCAGCTGGGACAGAACCTACGAGCAGTACTTC
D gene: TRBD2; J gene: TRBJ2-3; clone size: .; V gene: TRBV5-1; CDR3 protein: CASSGGTSGKSTDTQYF; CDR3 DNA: TGCGCCAGCAGCGGGGGGACTAGCGGCAAAAGCACAGATACGCAGTATTTT
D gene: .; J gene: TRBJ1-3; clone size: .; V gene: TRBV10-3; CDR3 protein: CAISRQEPLGNTIYF; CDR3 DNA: TGTGCCATTTCAAGACAGGAACCGTTAGGGAACACCATATATTTT
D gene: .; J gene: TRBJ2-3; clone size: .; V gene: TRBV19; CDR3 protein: CASSISAGDTDTQYF; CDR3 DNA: TGTGCCAGTAGTATCAGCGCAGGGGACACAGATACGCAGTATTTT
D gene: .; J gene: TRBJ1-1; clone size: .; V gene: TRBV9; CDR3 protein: CASSSTGNTEAFF; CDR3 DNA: TGTGCCAGCAGCTCAACAGGGAACACTGAAGCTTTCTTT
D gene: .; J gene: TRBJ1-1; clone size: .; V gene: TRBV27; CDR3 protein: CASSLSGRNTEAFF; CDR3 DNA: TGTGCCAGCAGTTTATCGGGCAGGAACACTGAAGCTTTCTTT
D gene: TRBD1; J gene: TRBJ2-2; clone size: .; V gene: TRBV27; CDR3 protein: CASSRDRGTGELFF; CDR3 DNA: TGTGCCAGCAGCCGGGACAGGGGCACCGGGGAGCTGTTTTTT
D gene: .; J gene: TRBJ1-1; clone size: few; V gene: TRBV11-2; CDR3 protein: CASSLGQGSTTEAFF; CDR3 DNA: TGTGCCAGCAGCTTAGGTCAGGGATCTACCACTGAAGCTTTCTTT